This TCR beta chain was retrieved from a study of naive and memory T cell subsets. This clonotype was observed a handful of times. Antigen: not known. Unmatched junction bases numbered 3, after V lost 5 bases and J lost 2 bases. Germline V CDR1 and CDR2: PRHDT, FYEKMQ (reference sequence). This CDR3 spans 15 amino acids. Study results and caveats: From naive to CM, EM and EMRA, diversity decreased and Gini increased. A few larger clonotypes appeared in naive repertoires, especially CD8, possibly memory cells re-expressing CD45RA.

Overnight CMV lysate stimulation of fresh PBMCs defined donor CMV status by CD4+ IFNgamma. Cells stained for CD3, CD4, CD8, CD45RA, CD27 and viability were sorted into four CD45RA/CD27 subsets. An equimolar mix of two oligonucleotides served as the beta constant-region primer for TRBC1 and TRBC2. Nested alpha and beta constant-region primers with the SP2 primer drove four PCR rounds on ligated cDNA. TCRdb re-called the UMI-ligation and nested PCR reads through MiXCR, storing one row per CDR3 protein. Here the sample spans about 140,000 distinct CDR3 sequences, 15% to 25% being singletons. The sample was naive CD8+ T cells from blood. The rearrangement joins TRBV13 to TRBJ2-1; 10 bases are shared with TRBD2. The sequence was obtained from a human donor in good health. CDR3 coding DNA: TGTGCCAGCAGCGCTGGGACTAGCGCCTACAATGAGCAGTTCTTC. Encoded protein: CASSAGTSAYNEQFF.